This T cell receptor (beta chain) emerged from a study of identical twins (dated by TCRdb to between 2015 and 2016). Concerning the study at large: To test whether fetal clonotypes persist, the study used deep sequencing on TCR alpha and beta repertoires from monozygotic twins, unrelated adults of various ages, and cord blood. Replicate twin experiments were performed at different times using different library preparation protocols to rule out contamination. Paper-wide results and their limitations: Zero-insertion analyses could be partly confounded by invariant T cells such as MAIT and iNKT, though diverse VJ usage argued against such confounding for most clonotypes. Fewer insertions were carried by abundant cord blood beta clonotypes; a weaker similar trend was observed in young adult naive repertoires, while no such trend was observed in memory repertoires. Out-of-frame TCR alpha sharing in monozygotic twins was systematically underestimated by recombination models, whereas sharing between unrelated individuals was in agreement with the recombination models. In beta out-of-frame sequences, excess twin sharing was weaker, because having fewer shared sequences lowered the signal-to-noise ratio. Out-of-frame TCR alpha sequences shared between twins showed an excess of low generation-probability sequences compared with coincidental sharing between unrelated individuals. Because the same donors could not be followed over many years, conclusions were based on cross-sectional statistical analysis.

All donors were healthy Caucasians. Three pairs of female monozygotic twins, all aged about 18 to 30 years, made up the twin cohort. Peripheral blood mononuclear cells were used as the source from which RNA for TCR libraries was isolated. Trimming takes 0 bases from V and 2 bases from J, and the germline ends sit 14 bases apart. CDR1 MNHEY and CDR2 SVGEGT are derived from the germline V gene. From the cysteine through the phenylalanine, the CDR3 covers 16 amino acids. CDR3 DNA only is kept here, 48 bases in frame from base 1. Points on this clonotype: It lacks a known antigen. No clone much larger than this one lies a single base away; base qualities are absent.

Preparation of the library involved 5' RACE. Sequencing used an Illumina HiSeq 2000. A universal primer binding site was introduced by template switching, and a unique molecular identifier was present in the final cDNA, enabling accurate counting of TCR cDNA molecules. First-strand cDNA for TCR alpha and beta chains was synthesized from specific primers in the conserved constant-segment region. To control for contamination, every cDNA library was double barcoded, receiving both a SMART-Mk sample barcode and Illumina barcodes. TruSeq adapter sequences, together with Illumina sample barcodes, were added in two successive PCR steps. The TCR alpha and beta cDNA libraries were sequenced on the Illumina HiSeq platform using custom primers. The original methods were these. MiGEC processed the raw reads to extract unique molecular identifiers, while MiXCR was used to determine the CDR3 positions. Recombination models were inferred per individual with the repgenHMM and IGoR tools using an EM algorithm. Shared clonotype analysis was performed with the tcR package in R, normalizing sharing by the product of cloneset sizes. Out-of-frame nonproductive sequences were analyzed to study raw recombination free of thymic and clonal selection effects. TCRdb trimmed public reads at Q25 via fastp, called clones via MiXCR and kept in-frame beta chains. Rows with a matching CDR3 protein are joined into one entry that keeps the most common DNA and genes. The V and J calls, along with clone size, are taken from TCRdb and not from the paper's own processing. The sample profile shows 550,000 to 700,000 distinct CDR3 sequences; 9.5% to 10% of them were found once. Of the sample, roughly 3% falls within the top ten clones.

In addition, the sample was reused for a study of yellow fever vaccine responses in identical twins. As that second study puts it: The T cell response to vaccination in identical twins was reported by the authors to appear partly convergent and partly personalized. In identical twins, the study followed T cell clones that responded to the vaccine with precision.

The sequence joins TRBV6-2 or TRBV6-3 to TRBJ2-7, with no D gene named confidently. This TCR derives from a woman aged 18-29 years in good health. Sequenced sample: PBMCs. This receptor has the CDR3 CASSYSHHKPAYEQYF. DNA sequence: TGTGCCAGCAGTTACTCACATCACAAACCCGCCTACGAGCAGTACTTC.